The source of this T cell receptor beta chain is a study of blood T cell repertoires in COVID-19. Trimming pared 1 base from V and 1 base from J, leaving 8 bases between. CDR1 is KGHSH and CDR2 is LQKENI in the germline V gene. The CDR3 runs to 15 residues. Sequencing was performed with immunoSEQ multiplex PCR; in TCRdb, only in-frame clones are kept and a portion is missing. The data contain some 200,000 clones, roughly 90% of them singletons. The chain links TRBV18 to TRBJ2-1; D is possibly TRBD2 (5 bases). The sample taken for sequencing was peripheral blood. This sequence originates from a woman between 70 and 85 years old with acute or convalescent COVID-19. This CDR3 reads CASSPRERSYNEQFF. DNA of the CDR3: TGTGCCAGCTCACCACGGGAGAGATCCTACAATGAGCAGTTCTTC.